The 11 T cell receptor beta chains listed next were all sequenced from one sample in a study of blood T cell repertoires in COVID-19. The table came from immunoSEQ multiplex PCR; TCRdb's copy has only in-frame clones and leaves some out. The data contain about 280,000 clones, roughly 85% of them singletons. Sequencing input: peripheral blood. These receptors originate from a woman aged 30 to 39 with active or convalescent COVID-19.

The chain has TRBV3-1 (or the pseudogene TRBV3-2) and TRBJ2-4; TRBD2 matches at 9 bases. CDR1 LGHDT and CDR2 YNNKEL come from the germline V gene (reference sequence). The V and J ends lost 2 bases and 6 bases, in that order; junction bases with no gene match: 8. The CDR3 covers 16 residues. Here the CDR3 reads CASSQLAGAELNIQYF. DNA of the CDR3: TGTGCCAGCAGCCAATTAGCGGGGGCAGAGTTAAACATTCAGTACTTC.

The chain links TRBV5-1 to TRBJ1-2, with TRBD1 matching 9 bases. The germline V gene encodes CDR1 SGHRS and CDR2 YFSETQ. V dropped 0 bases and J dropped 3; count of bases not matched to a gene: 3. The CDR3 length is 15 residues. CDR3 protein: CASSLEGQGHYGYTF. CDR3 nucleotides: TGCGCCAGCAGCTTGGAAGGACAGGGGCACTATGGCTACACCTTC.

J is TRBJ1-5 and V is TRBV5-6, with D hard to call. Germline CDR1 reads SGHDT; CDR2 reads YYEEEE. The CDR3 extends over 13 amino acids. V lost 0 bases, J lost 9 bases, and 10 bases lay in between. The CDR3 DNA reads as TGTGCCAGCAGCTTGGGTCGGGTTGGGCCCCAGCATTTT. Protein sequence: CASSLGRVGPQHF.

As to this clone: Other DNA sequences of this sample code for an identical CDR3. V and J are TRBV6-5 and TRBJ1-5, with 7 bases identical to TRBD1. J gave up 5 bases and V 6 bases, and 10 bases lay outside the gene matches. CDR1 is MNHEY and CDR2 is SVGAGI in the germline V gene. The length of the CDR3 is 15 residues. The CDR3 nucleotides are TGTGCCAGCAGGGACCGCGACAGGGATTATCAGCCCCAGCATTTT. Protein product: CASRDRDRDYQPQHF.

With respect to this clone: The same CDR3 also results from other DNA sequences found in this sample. The CDR3 DNA reads TGTGCCAGCAGCTTGGGACAGGGAGATGAAAAACTGTTTTTT. Residues: CASSLGQGDEKLFF. The chain carries TRBV7-9 and TRBJ1-4; 9 nucleotides align to TRBD1. Germline values: CDR1 SEHNR, CDR2 FQNEAQ (reference sequence). The CDR3 loop spans 14 amino acids. The V and J ends lost 3 bases and 6 bases, in that order; junction bases with no gene match: 2.

The CDR3 DNA reads as TGTGCCAGCAGCGTGGAGGGAAGCTCACCCCTCCACTTT. Its translation: CASSVEGSSPLHF. This rearrangement joins TRBV9 to TRBJ1-6; D gene ambiguous. Germline V gene lookup returns CDR1 SGDLS and CDR2 YYNGEE. V was clipped by 2 bases and J by 10 bases, with 10 bases between them. The CDR3 contains 13 residues. Variable domain in full (rest from reference TRBV9 and TRBJ1-6): DSGVTQTPKHLITATGQRVTLRCSPRSGDLSVYWYQQSLDQGLQFLIQYYNGEERAKGNILERFSAQQFPDLHSELNLSSLELGDSALYFCASSVEGSSPLHFGNGTRLTVT.

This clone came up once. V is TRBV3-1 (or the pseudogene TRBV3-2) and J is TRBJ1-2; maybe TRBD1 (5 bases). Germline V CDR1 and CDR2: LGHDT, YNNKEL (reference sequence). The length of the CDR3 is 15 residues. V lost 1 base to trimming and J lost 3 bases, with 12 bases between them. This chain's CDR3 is CASSQAQGWYYGYTF. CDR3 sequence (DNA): TGTGCCAGCAGCCAAGCTCAGGGATGGTACTATGGCTACACCTTC.

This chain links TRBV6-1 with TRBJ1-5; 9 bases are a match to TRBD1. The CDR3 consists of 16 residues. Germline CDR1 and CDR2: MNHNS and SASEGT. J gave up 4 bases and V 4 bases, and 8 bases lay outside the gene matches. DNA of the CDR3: TGTGCCAGCAGTGCCGTCGGACAGGGGATGAATCAGCCCCAGCATTTT. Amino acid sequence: CASSAVGQGMNQPQHF.

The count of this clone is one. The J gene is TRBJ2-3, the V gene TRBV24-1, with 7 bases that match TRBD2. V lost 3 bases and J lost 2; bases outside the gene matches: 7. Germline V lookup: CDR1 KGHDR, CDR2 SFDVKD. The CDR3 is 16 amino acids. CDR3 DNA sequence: TGTGCCACCAGTGATCTCGGGGGGTCCCTCACAGATACGCAGTATTTT. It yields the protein CATSDLGGSLTDTQYF.

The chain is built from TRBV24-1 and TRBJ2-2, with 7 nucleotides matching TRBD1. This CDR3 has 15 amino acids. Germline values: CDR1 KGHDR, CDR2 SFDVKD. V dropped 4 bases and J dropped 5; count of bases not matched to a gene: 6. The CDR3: CATSDPRTGTGELFF. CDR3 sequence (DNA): TGTGCCACCAGTGACCCCCGGACAGGAACCGGGGAGCTGTTTTTT.

CDR3 residues: CASERAPNEKLFF. DNA for the CDR3: TGTGCCAGTGAGAGGGCCCCTAATGAAAAACTGTTTTTT. The rearrangement joins TRBV25-1 to TRBJ1-4; D remains ambiguous. This CDR3 region has 13 residues. V lost 9 bases and J lost 3, with 11 bases in between. Germline lookup yields CDR1 MGHDK and CDR2 SYGVNS.